This TCR beta chain was captured in a study of blood T cell repertoires in COVID-19. This table comes from immunoSEQ multiplex PCR, and its TCRdb copy is limited to in-frame clones, with some not included. The sample lists under 200,000 clones, around 85% occurring once. Germline-derived CDR1 and CDR2 are KGHSH and LQKENI. The CDR3 is 14 amino acids. The V and J ends lost 3 bases and 2 bases respectively, with 8 bases between them. This sequence joins TRBV18 and TRBJ1-5, with D hard to call. The clonotype comes from a man in his 60s with COVID-19, enrolled during active disease. Sequencing was performed on peripheral blood. For the CDR3, the DNA is TGTGCCAGCTCACCCCGAGGTGGCAATCAGCCCCAGCATTTT. This sequence encodes CASSPRGGNQPQHF.